The source of this T cell receptor beta chain is a study of cytomegalovirus exposure and HLA in healthy donors. General observations from the study: As a later analysis revealed, most CMV-associated TCR beta chains appeared HLA-restricted.

PCR used 60 Vbeta primers and 13 Jbeta primers. Clones were read by immunoSEQ multiplex PCR, and TCRdb kept only the in-frame ones, dropping some. The sample shows roughly 150,000 clones, approximately 78% of them seen only once. Details on this clone: Its matching antigen is unknown.

CDR3 size: 15 residues. Trimming cost V 4 bases and J 4 bases; bases outside gene matches: 5. Germline lookup yields CDR1 SGHTA and CDR2 FQGNSA. The specimen sequenced was PBMCs. The sequence came from a male donor in good health and CMV-seronegative. The chain is built from TRBV7-2 and TRBJ2-2; the match to TRBD2 covers 8 bases. CDR3 coding DNA: TGTGCCAGCAGCTACGGGGGGGCGGGCACCGGGGAGCTGTTTTTT. Translation: CASSYGGAGTGELFF.